These 2 T cell receptor beta chains were all obtained from the same sample, sequenced in a study of blood T cell repertoires in COVID-19. The repertoire was sequenced with immunoSEQ multiplex PCR; TCRdb's copy has only in-frame clones and lacks some. The repertoire holds some 350,000 clones, about 89% seen once, with around 2.8% in the top ten. Source material: peripheral blood. The origin of the receptors is a woman in her thirties with COVID-19, enrolled during active disease.

The chain has TRBV29-1 and TRBJ2-2; D remains unclear. Trimming stripped 4 bases from V and 4 bases from J, with 7 bases between. This CDR3 region has 12 residues. CDR1 and CDR2 from the germline V gene are SQVTM and ANQGSEA. DNA of the CDR3: TGCAGCGTTGGTGGCACCACCGGGGAGCTGTTTTTT. Translation gives CSVGGTTGELFF.

J is TRBJ1-3 and V is TRBV28, with 7 bases lining up with TRBD1. The CDR3 runs 13 residues. The V gene end was trimmed by 6 bases and the J gene end by 6 bases; junction bases not matched to a gene: 5. The germline gives CDR1 MDHEN, CDR2 SYDVKM. The CDR3: CASRKTGTNTIYF. In DNA form, the CDR3 reads TGTGCCAGCAGGAAGACAGGGACAAACACCATATATTTT. The full variable domain, completed using reference TRBV28 and TRBJ1-3, is DVKVTQSSRYLVKRTGEKVFLECVQDMDHENMFWYRQDPGLGLRLIYFSYDVKMKEKGDIPEGYSVSREKKERFSLILESASTNQTSMYLCASRKTGTNTIYFGEGSWLTVV.